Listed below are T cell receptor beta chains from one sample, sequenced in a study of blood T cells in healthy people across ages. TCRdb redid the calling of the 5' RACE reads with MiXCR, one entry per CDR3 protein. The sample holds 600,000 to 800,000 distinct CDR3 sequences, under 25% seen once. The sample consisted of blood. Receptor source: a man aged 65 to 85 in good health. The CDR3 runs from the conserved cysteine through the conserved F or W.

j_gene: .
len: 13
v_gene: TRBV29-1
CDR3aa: CSVVGIGRTEQFF

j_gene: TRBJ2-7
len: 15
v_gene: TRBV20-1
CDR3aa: CSAQAPEDRGGEQYF

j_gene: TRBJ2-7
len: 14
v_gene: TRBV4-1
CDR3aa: CASSPTDTRYEQYF

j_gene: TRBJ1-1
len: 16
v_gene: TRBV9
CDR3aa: CASSVGGTGSNTEAFF

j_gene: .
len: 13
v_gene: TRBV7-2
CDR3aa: CASSYGLAPEQFF

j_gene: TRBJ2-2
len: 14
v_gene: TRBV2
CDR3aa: CASTRTTGSGELFF

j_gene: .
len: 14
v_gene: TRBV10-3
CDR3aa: CAISERQASYEQYF

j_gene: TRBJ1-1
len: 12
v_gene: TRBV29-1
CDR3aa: CSGVGANTEAFF

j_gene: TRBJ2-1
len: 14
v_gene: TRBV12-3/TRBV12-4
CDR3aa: CASSFAGTLNEQFF

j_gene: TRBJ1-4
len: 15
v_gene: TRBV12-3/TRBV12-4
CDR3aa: CASSLWDTDNEKLFF

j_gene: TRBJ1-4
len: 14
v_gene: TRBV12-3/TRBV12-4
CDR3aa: CASSFGGLGEKLFF

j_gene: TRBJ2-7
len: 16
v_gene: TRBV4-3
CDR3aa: CASSQNRGSPSYEQYF

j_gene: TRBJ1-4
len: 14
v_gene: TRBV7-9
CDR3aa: CASSFGTGKSELFF

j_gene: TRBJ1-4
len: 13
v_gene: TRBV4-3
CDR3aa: CASSQGLTEKLFF

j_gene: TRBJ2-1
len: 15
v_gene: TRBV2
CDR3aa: CASSEGVAGVWEQFF

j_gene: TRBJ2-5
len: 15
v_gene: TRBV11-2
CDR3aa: CASSQSTGNWETPYF

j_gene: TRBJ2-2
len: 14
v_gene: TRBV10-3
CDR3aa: CASIGQSNTGELFF

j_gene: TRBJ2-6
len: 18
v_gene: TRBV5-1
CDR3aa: CASSVLGTSSSGANVLTF

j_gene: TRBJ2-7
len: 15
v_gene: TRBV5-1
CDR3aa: CASSLGQGLTYEQYF

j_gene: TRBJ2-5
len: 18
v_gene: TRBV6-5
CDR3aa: CASSYGVNSGTSQETQYF

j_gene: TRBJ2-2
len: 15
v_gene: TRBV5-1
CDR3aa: CASGEMTGATGELFF

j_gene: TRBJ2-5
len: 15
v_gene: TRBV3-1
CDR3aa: CASSRPSLNQETQYF

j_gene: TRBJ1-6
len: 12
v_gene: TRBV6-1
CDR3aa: CASSEKTSPLHF

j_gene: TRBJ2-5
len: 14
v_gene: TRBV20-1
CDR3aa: CSAPTGAGQETQYF

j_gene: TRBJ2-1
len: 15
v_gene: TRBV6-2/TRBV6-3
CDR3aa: CASSYRGSSYNEQFF

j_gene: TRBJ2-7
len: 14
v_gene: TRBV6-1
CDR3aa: CASSERQGVYEQYF

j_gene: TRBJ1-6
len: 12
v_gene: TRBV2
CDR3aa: CASSEDRSPLHF

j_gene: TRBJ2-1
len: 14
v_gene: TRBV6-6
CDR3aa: CASRSGTSGSEQFF

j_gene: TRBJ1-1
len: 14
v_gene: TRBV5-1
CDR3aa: CASSLLFDVTEAFF

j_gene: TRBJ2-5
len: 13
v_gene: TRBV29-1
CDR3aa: CSVEEAGGETQYF

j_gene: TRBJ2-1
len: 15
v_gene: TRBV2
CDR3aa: CASRRTSISYNEQFF

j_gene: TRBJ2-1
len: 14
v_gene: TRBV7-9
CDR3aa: CASSLVQGHNEQFF

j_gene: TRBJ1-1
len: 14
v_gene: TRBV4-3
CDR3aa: CASSQGPRNTEAFF

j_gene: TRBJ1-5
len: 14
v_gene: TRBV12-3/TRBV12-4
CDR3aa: CASSRGDSHQPQHF

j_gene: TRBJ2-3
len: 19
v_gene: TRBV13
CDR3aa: CASSPRGTSGVTSTDTQYF

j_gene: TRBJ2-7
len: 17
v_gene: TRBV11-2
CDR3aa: CASSLVGSGTGVYEQYF

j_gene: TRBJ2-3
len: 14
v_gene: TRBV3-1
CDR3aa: CASSQDSGTHTQYF

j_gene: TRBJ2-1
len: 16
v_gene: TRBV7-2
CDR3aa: CASSLAPGPPYNEQFF

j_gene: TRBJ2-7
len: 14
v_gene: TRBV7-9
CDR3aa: CASSLQGQHYEQYF

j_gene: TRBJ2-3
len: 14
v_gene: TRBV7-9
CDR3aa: CASSPGTVTDTQYF

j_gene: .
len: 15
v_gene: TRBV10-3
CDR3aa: CAISGGRQGENEQFF

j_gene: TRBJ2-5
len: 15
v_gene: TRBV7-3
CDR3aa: CASSLTSTGGETQYF

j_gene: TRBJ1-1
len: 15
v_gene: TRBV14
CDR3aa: CASSGTGGGSTEAFF

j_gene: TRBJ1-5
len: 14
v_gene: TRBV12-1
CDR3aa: CASSFKRNNQPQHF

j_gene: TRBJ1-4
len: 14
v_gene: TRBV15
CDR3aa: CATSRVGDHEKLFF

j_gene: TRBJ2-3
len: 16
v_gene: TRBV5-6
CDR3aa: CASSLDLAGGPDTQYF

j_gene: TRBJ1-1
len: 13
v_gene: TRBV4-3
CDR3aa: CASGKQDNTEAFF

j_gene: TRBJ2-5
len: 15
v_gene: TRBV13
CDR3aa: CASSLALTGMETQYF